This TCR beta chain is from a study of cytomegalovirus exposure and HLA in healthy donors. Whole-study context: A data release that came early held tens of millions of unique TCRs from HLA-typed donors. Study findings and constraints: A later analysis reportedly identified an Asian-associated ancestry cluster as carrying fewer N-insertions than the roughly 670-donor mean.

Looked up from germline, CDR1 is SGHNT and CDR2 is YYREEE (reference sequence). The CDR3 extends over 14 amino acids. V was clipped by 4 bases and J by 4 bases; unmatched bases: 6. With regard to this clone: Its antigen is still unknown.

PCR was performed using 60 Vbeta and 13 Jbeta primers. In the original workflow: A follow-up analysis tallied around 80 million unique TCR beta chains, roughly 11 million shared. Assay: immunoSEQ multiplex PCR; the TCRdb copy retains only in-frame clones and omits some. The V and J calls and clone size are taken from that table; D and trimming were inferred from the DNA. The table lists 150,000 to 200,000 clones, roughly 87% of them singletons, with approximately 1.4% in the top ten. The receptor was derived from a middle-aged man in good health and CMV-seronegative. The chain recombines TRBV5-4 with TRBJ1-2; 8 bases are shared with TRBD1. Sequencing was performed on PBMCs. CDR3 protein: CASSRGQEVYGYTF. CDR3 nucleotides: TGTGCCAGCAGCCGGGGACAGGAAGTCTATGGCTACACCTTC.